This T cell receptor (beta chain) is drawn from a study of T cell responses to AZD1222 COVID-19 vaccine. Broader study findings: Among spike-specific TCRs, nearly half reportedly target unmutated variant regions. Once two AZD1222 doses were given, Spike-specific TCR breadth and depth went up. The donor cohort was predominantly white British with a female majority, and clonal diversity may have been underestimated.

The assay was immunoSEQ multiplex PCR, and TCRdb's table has in-frame clones only and misses some. There are about 140,000 clones in the sample; 80% to 95% occur only once, and about 5% lies in the top ten. Remarks on this clone: As yet, its antigen is unknown.

V gave up 4 bases and J gave up 3 bases, with 19 bases separating them. The V gene's germline CDR1 is SGHNT and CDR2 YYREEE (reference sequence). There are 16 residues in the CDR3. The specimen comprised peripheral blood, sampled on day 0 of AZD1222 vaccination. This clonotype was sampled from an adult in good health. The chain is built from TRBV5-4 and TRBJ1-2; no clear D gene. CDR3 DNA: TGTGCCAGCAGCCCTACTTTCGGAGGGCAGGACTATGGCTACACCTTC. It translates to CASSPTFGGQDYGYTF.